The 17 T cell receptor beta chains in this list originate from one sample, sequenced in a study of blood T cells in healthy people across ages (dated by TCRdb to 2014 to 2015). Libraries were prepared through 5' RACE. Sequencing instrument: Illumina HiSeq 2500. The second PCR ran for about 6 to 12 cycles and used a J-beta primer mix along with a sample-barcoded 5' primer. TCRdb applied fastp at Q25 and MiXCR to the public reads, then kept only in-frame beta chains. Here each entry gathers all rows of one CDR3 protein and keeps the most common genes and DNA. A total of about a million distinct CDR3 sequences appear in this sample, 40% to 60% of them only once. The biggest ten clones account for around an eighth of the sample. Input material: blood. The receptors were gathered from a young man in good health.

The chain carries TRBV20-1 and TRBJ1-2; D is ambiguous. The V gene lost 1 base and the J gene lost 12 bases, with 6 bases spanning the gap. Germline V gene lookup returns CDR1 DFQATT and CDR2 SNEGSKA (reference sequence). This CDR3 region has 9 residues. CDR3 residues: CSARGIDTF. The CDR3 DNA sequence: TGCAGTGCTAGAGGAATAGACACCTTC.

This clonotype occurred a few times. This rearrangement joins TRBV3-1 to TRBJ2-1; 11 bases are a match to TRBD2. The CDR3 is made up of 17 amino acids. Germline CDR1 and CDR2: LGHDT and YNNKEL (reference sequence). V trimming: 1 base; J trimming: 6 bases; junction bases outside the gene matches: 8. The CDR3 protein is CASSQAGTSGFGNEQFF. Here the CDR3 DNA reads TGTGCCAGCAGCCAAGCCGGGACTAGCGGCTTTGGCAATGAGCAGTTCTTC.

The CDR3 region has the DNA TGTGCCAGCAGCACGAACAGGGGCCGCTACGAGCAGTACTTC. Translated: CASSTNRGRYEQYF. J is TRBJ2-4 and V is TRBV7-2, with 7 bases aligning to TRBD1. The J call may not be correct, given that the DNA end is closer to TRBJ2-7. The CDR3 runs 14 residues. The germline gives CDR1 SGHTA, CDR2 FQGNSA.

The CDR3 DNA reads TGTGCCAGCAGCCTCCTTGTTGGGGGGGTGCCCGATGAGCAGTTCTTC. Its protein product is CASSLLVGGVPDEQFF. The chain carries TRBV16 and TRBJ2-1, with 7 bases that match TRBD2. The junction had 14 bases not matched to a gene; V was cut back by 4 bases and J by 8 bases. CDR3 length equals 16 residues. Per germline, CDR1 KGHSY and CDR2 FQNENV.

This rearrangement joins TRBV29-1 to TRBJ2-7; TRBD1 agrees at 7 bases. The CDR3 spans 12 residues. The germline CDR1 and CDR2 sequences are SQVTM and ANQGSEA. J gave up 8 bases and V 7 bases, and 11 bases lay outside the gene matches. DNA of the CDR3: TGCAGCGCAAGACAGGGTCGTACGCAGCAGTACTTC. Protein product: CSARQGRTQQYF.

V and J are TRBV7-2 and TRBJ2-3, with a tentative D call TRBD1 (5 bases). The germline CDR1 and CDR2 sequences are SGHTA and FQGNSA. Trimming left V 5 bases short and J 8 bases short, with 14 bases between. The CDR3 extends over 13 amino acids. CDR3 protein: CASSAPGLATQYF. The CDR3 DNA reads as TGTGCCAGCAGCGCCCCAGGGTTGGCTACGCAGTATTTT.

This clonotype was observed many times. CDR3 in amino acids: CASSTRGANTEAFF. The CDR3 bases are TGTGCCAGCAGCACCCGGGGCGCGAACACTGAAGCTTTCTTT. This chain links TRBV14 with TRBJ1-1; a possible D gene is TRBD1 (5 bases). The CDR3 consists of 14 residues. Trimming took off 5 bases at V and 1 base at J, with 11 bases between the two ends. CDR1 and CDR2 (germline): SGHDN, FVKESK.

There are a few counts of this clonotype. CDR3 coding DNA: TGTGCCACCAGTGCAGCGGGTCCGGGAGAGACCCAGTACTTC. Translation: CATSAAGPGETQYF. This chain uses TRBV24-1 with TRBJ2-5; D perhaps matches TRBD2 (6 bases). CDR1 KGHDR and CDR2 SFDVKD come from the germline V gene. V shed 5 bases and J shed 4 bases, with 13 bases lying between them. This CDR3 spans 14 amino acids.

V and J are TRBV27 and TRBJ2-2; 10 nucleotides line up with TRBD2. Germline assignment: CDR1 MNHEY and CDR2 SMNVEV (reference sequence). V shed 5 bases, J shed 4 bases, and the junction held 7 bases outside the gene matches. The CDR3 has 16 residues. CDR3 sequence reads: CASSRQRGGTTGELFF. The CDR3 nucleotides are TGTGCCAGCAGTCGGCAGCGGGGGGGCACCACCGGGGAGCTGTTTTTT.

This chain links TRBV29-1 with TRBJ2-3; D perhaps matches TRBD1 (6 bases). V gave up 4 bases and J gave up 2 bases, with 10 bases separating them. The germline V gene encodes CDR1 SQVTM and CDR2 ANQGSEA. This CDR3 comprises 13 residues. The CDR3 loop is CSVGAGVTDTQYF. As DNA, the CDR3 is TGCAGCGTTGGGGCAGGGGTCACAGATACGCAGTATTTT.

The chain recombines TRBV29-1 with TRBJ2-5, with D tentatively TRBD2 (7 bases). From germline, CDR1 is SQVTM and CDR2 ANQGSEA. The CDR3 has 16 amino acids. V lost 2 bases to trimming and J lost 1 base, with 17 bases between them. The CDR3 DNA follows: TGCAGCGTTGAAAGGGGGGGAAGACAGATCCAAGAGACCCAGTACTTC. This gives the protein CSVERGGRQIQETQYF.

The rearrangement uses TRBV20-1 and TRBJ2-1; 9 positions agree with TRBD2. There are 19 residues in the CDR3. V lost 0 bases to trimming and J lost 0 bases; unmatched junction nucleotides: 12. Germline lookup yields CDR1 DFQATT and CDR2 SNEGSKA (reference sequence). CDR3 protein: CSARDISGGIVGSYNEQFF. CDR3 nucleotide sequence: TGCAGTGCTAGAGACATAAGCGGGGGGATTGTGGGCTCCTACAATGAGCAGTTCTTC.

This chain's CDR3 is CASSRRAGVIEQFF. As DNA, the CDR3 is TGTGCCAGCAGCCGGCGAGCGGGGGTTATTGAGCAGTTCTTC. The chain joins TRBV11-2 to TRBJ2-1, with TRBD2 matching 8 bases. Unmatched junction bases numbered 9, after V lost 5 bases and J lost 9 bases. CDR3 length equals 14 residues. Per the germline V gene, CDR1 is SGHAT and CDR2 is FQNNGV. The variable domain in full, completed from reference TRBV11-2 and TRBJ2-1, reads EAGVAQSPRYKIIEKRQSVAFWCNPISGHATLYWYQQILGQGPKLLIQFQNNGVVDDSQLPKDRFSAERLKGVDSTLKIQPAKLEDSAVYLCASSRRAGVIEQFFGPGTRLTVL.

CDR3 nucleotides: TGTGCCAGCAGCTTATCGGGACAGTTTTCACCCCTCCACTTT. It codes for CASSLSGQFSPLHF. The rearrangement uses TRBV7-9 and TRBJ1-6; 7 bases are a match to TRBD1. This CDR3 contains 14 residues. Trimming at V came to 2 bases and at J to 9 bases, leaving 4 bases not matched to a gene. Per germline, CDR1 SEHNR and CDR2 FQNEAQ (reference sequence).

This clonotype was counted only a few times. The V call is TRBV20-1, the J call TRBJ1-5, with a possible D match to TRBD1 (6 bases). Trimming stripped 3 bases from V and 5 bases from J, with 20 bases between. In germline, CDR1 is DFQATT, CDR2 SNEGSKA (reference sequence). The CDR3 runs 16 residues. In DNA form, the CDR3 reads TGCAGTGCTAGGGGGAACCGGGTCCCAGGGGATCAGCCCCAGCATTTT. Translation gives CSARGNRVPGDQPQHF.

The CDR3 region has the DNA TGTGCCAGCACCGCTGGGGGAGGTGGAAACATTCAGTACTTC. Translated, it gives CASTAGGGGNIQYF. V and J are TRBV6-2 or TRBV6-3 and TRBJ2-4; D perhaps matches TRBD2 (6 bases). CDR1 is MNHEY and CDR2 is SVGEGT in the germline V gene. This CDR3 contains 14 residues. Trimming left V 7 bases short and J 6 bases short, with 16 bases between.

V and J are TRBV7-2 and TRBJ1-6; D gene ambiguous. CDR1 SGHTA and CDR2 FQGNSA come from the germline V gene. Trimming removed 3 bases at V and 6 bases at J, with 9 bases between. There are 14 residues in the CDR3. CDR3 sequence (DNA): TGTGCCAGCAGCTTCGGAGGCAGTAATTCACCCCTCCACTTT. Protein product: CASSFGGSNSPLHF. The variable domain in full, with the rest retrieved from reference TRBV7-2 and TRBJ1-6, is GAGVSQSPSNKVTEKGKDVELRCDPISGHTALYWYRQSLGQGLEFLIYFQGNSAPDKSGLPSDRFSAERTGGSVSTLTIQRTQQEDSAVYLCASSFGGSNSPLHFGNGTRLTVT.